The 14 T cell receptor beta chains presented below share a single source sample, sequenced in a study of shared clonotypes between healthy human individuals. This table comes from immunoSEQ multiplex PCR, and its TCRdb copy is limited to in-frame clones, with some not included. The sample has about half a million clones, more than 65% seen once. What was sequenced was PBMCs. The receptors originated from a middle-aged woman in good health. Some clones in this sample may be carry-over from other donors' samples.

V usage is TRBV6-1 and J usage is TRBJ2-5; 7 bases are a match to TRBD1. CDR3 length: 15 amino acids. The ends lost 0 bases at V and 1 base at J; junction bases unmatched: 2. CDR1 is MNHNS and CDR2 is SASEGT in the germline V gene. The CDR3 is CASSEAWDSQETQYF. The CDR3 DNA reads as TGTGCCAGCAGTGAAGCTTGGGACAGCCAAGAGACCCAGTACTTC.

The J gene is TRBJ2-2, the V gene TRBV11-2; 12 nucleotides align to TRBD2. V lost 1 base, J lost 4 bases, and 10 bases stayed unmatched. The CDR3 covers 19 residues. The germline gives CDR1 SGHAT, CDR2 FQNNGV. The CDR3 is CASSLGVLAGGPGTGELFF. As DNA, the CDR3 is TGTGCCAGCAGCTTAGGGGTCCTAGCGGGAGGGCCGGGCACCGGGGAGCTGTTTTTT.

The genes are TRBV6-5 and TRBJ2-1; TRBD2 is a possible D gene (6 bases). Germline loops: CDR1 MNHEY, CDR2 SVGAGI. This CDR3 comprises 15 residues. V lost 6 bases to trimming and J lost 0 bases, with 12 bases between them. Here the CDR3 reads CASSSGLSSYNEQFF. In DNA, the CDR3 is TGTGCCAGCAGCTCGGGACTTTCCTCCTACAATGAGCAGTTCTTC.

In its sample, this clone was seen a few times. The chain links TRBV7-7 to TRBJ2-1, with D possibly matching TRBD2 (6 bases). In germline, CDR1 is SSHAT, CDR2 FNYEAQ (reference sequence). The CDR3 covers 15 residues. The V gene lost 0 bases and the J gene lost 9 bases, with 15 bases spanning the gap. The DNA for the CDR3 is TGTGCCAGCAGCTTAGCGGGAGGAGGAAAGGGTGAGCAGTTCTTC. Translated: CASSLAGGGKGEQFF.

This clone was picked up a small number of times. The V call is TRBV20-1, the J call TRBJ1-1, with D maybe TRBD1 (6 bases). Germline CDR1 DFQATT, CDR2 SNEGSKA (reference sequence). The CDR3 has 8 residues. This CDR3 is CRAGEAFF. The CDR3 DNA follows: TGCAGGGCAGGGGAGGCTTTCTTT.

CDR3 bases: TGTGCCAGCAGCTTCCTCTCCGGGACAGGAGATGGCTACACCTTC. It encodes CASSFLSGTGDGYTF. The chain has TRBV7-9 and TRBJ1-2; 8 nucleotides line up with TRBD1. The CDR3 sequence is 15 residues long. V gave up 3 bases and J gave up 6 bases; unmatched junction bases: 9. Germline V lookup: CDR1 SEHNR, CDR2 FQNEAQ (reference sequence).

V and J are TRBV19 and TRBJ2-1, with 11 bases matching TRBD2. Germline values: CDR1 LNHDA, CDR2 SQIVND (reference sequence). The CDR3 is 16 amino acids. J was trimmed by 0 bases and V by 4 bases; bases with no gene match: 2. CDR3 amino acids: CASSTTSGISYNEQFF. The CDR3 nucleotides are TGTGCCAGTAGTACGACTAGCGGGATCTCCTACAATGAGCAGTTCTTC.

The V and J genes are TRBV2 and TRBJ2-3, with 8 bases that match TRBD2. The CDR3 totals 17 residues. Germline assignment: CDR1 SNHLY and CDR2 FYNNEI. J was trimmed by 0 bases and V by 4 bases; bases with no gene match: 9. The CDR3 bases are TGTGCCAGCAGTGCGTCAGGCGGGAGGATCAGCACAGATACGCAGTATTTT. This gives the protein CASSASGGRISTDTQYF.

The J gene is TRBJ2-5, the V gene TRBV28; weak D call: TRBD2 (6 bases). V lost 3 bases, J lost 4 bases, and 15 bases lay in between. There are 15 residues in the CDR3. In germline, CDR1 is MDHEN, CDR2 SYDVKM. The CDR3 spells CASSLSGWVRETQYF. DNA of the CDR3: TGTGCCAGCAGTTTGAGCGGGTGGGTGCGAGAGACCCAGTACTTC.

The DNA for the CDR3 is TGTGCCTGGGGGACAGGGGGAGAGGTAAACATTCAGTACTTC. Its protein is CAWGTGGEVNIQYF. The genes are TRBV30 and TRBJ2-4; 11 bases align to TRBD1. Germline V gene sequence: CDR1 GTSNPN, CDR2 SVGIG (reference sequence). The CDR3 has 14 amino acids. V dropped 5 bases and J dropped 6; count of bases not matched to a gene: 6.

CDR3 DNA: TGTGCCAGCAGCCTGGGACTAGTGGGTGAGCAGTACTTC. This encodes CASSLGLVGEQYF. The chain links TRBV7-9 to TRBJ2-7; TRBD2 matches at 8 bases. Germline lookup yields CDR1 SEHNR and CDR2 FQNEAQ (reference sequence). CDR3 length equals 13 residues. V trimming: 5 bases; J trimming: 7 bases; junction bases outside the gene matches: 7.

The chain recombines TRBV6-1 with TRBJ2-3; D is possibly TRBD1 (6 bases). CDR1 MNHNS and CDR2 SASEGT come from the germline V gene. V was pared by 8 bases and J by 4 bases, with 13 bases between. The CDR3 has 13 residues. CDR3 region: CASLLRGADTQYF. CDR3 coding DNA: TGTGCCAGCCTTCTCAGGGGCGCAGATACGCAGTATTTT.

This clone occurred a few times. V is TRBV9 and J is TRBJ2-1; tentatively, D is TRBD1 or TRBD2 (6 bases each). The germline V gene has CDR1 SGDLS and CDR2 YYNGEE. The CDR3 extends over 17 amino acids. Trimming removed 0 bases from V and 5 bases from J, with 18 bases in between. The CDR3 nucleotides read TGTGCCAGCAGCGTAGGAGGAGGGGGTCTGGCGAACAATGAGCAGTTCTTC. Translated: CASSVGGGGLANNEQFF. Supplemented by reference TRBV9 and TRBJ2-1, the full variable domain reads DSGVTQTPKHLITATGQRVTLRCSPRSGDLSVYWYQQSLDQGLQFLIQYYNGEERAKGNILERFSAQQFPDLHSELNLSSLELGDSALYFCASSVGGGGLANNEQFFGPGTRLTVL.

The chain couples TRBV7-2 to TRBJ2-7, with D perhaps TRBD2 (6 bases). V was clipped by 1 base and J by 5 bases, with 21 bases between them. Per germline, CDR1 SGHTA and CDR2 FQGNSA. This CDR3 spans 17 amino acids. In DNA, the CDR3 is TGTGCCAGCAGCTTAGTACATGTGGGAGGAAGGGGAGACGAGCAGTACTTC. It yields the protein CASSLVHVGGRGDEQYF. The full variable domain, rest sourced from reference TRBV7-2 and TRBJ2-7, is GAGVSQSPSNKVTEKGKDVELRCDPISGHTALYWYRQSLGQGLEFLIYFQGNSAPDKSGLPSDRFSAERTGGSVSTLTIQRTQQEDSAVYLCASSLVHVGGRGDEQYFGPGTRLTVT.